These T cell receptor beta chains were read from a single sample in a study of cytomegalovirus exposure and HLA in healthy donors. Data came from immunoSEQ multiplex PCR; TCRdb stores just in-frame clones and leaves some out. This table has about 120,000 clones, 88% appearing once. The sample consisted of PBMCs. The receptor source for this set is a man in his late teens or twenties in good health and CMV-seronegative. CDR3s leave out the opening cysteine and the closing phenylalanine or tryptophan.

v_call,cdr3_aa
TRBV6-1,ASSEEVGSTGELF
TRBV27,ASRTNWLAGAETQY
TRBV28,ASTSGGLANEKLF
TRBV10-3,AISVGLDTGELF
TRBV10-1,ASRGPWADTQY
TRBV25-1,ASSAGYEQY
TRBV9,ASSVGGGARNEQF
TRBV28,ASSLSASGRASEQY
TRBV21-1,ASSKIWLSGIETQY
TRBV27,ASSFYGTGTGELF
TRBV5-1,ASSLQQGPHGYT
TRBV10-1,ASSDYRGLGTQY
TRBV7-8,ASSLQRVPNYGYT
TRBV27,ASSSKSTTGIYEQY
TRBV18,ASSPGTSGGYEQY
TRBV27,ASSLWGGPPYEQY
TRBV25-1,ASTGTGNGGANVLT
TRBV5-4,ASSLGGTDREAF
TRBV4-1,ASSQVRQGEAF
TRBV6-1,ASSGSGSNQPQH
TRBV14,ASSQDREIRIETQY
TRBV27,ASRLLQGNYNSPLH
TRBV18,ASSPGAGSSYEQY
TRBV5-1,ASQVGGAGGYEQY
TRBV30,AWRTGYTDTQY
TRBV5-1,ASSKTTANTGELF
TRBV25-1,ASSTPGNTIY